The 26 T cell receptor beta chains given below trace back to one sample, sequenced in a study of high-grade serous ovarian cancer treatment subgroups. Tumor samples were obtained before definitive surgery or chemotherapy. The assay was immunoSEQ multiplex PCR, and TCRdb's table has in-frame clones only and misses some. Here the sample spans about 1,000 clones, roughly 74% being singletons. The sequenced sample was tumor tissue. The source of these receptors is a human donor with high-grade serous ovarian cancer.

V is TRBV7-7 and J is TRBJ1-1, with 7 bases matching TRBD1. The CDR3 is 13 amino acids. The V segment lost 5 bases and the J segment 4 bases; nucleotides outside the gene matches: 4. Germline V gene lookup returns CDR1 SSHAT and CDR2 FNYEAQ (reference sequence). The CDR3 region has the DNA TGTGCCAGCAGCCCAGGGGGAGGCACTGAAGCTTTCTTT. This translates into CASSPGGGTEAFF.

This chain links TRBV4-1 with TRBJ2-1, with a possible D match to TRBD2 (5 bases). This CDR3 contains 14 residues. V shed 1 base and J shed 4 bases, with 8 bases lying between them. Germline V gene data show CDR1 as MGHRA and CDR2 as YSYEKL. The CDR3 reads CASSQGAVYNEQFF. The CDR3 region has the DNA TGCGCCAGCAGCCAAGGAGCGGTTTACAATGAGCAGTTCTTC.

The sample holds one count of this clone. This sequence joins TRBV7-2 and TRBJ1-5; D gene unclear. The CDR3 loop spans 14 amino acids. V lost 2 bases and J 0 bases, leaving 5 bases between the germline ends. In germline, CDR1 is SGHTA, CDR2 FQGNSA. DNA of the CDR3: TGTGCCAGCAGCTTACACCTTAGCAATCAGCCCCAGCATTTT. The encoded protein is CASSLHLSNQPQHF.

The chain employs TRBV6-1 and TRBJ1-1; 11 nucleotides agree with TRBD1. The CDR3 loop spans 15 amino acids. V was pared by 6 bases and J by 9 bases, with 12 bases of the junction left unmatched. Per germline, CDR1 MNHNS and CDR2 SASEGT. The CDR3 sequence: CASRERIGQGAKAFF. The CDR3 bases are TGTGCCAGCAGAGAGAGGATTGGACAGGGGGCAAAAGCTTTCTTT.

This clone has just one count. The V call is TRBV25-1, the J call TRBJ1-2; 9 positions match TRBD1. In germline, CDR1 is MGHDK, CDR2 SYGVNS. The CDR3 totals 15 residues. Losses at the gene ends were 2 bases for V and 0 bases for J; bases not matched to a gene: 1. This CDR3 reads CASSERQGANYGYTF. For the CDR3, the DNA is TGTGCCAGCAGTGAACGACAGGGGGCTAACTATGGCTACACCTTC.

V is TRBV7-2 and J is TRBJ1-5; unclear D gene. Trimming pared 0 bases from V and 6 bases from J, leaving 12 bases between. The germline V gene has CDR1 SGHTA and CDR2 FQGNSA. This CDR3 contains 15 residues. The CDR3 sequence is CASSLARIGPQPQHF. DNA for the CDR3: TGTGCCAGCAGCTTAGCAAGGATCGGGCCTCAGCCCCAGCATTTT.

The chain joins TRBV9 to TRBJ1-2, with 7 bases lining up with TRBD1. Trimming cost V 0 bases and J 0 bases; bases outside gene matches: 2. Germline loops: CDR1 SGDLS, CDR2 YYNGEE. CDR3 length: 15 residues. In nucleotides, the CDR3 is TGTGCCAGCAGCGTAGGGGGACAGACTAACTATGGCTACACCTTC. It is translated as CASSVGGQTNYGYTF. Based on the CDR3 plus reference TRBV9 and TRBJ1-2, the full variable domain is DSGVTQTPKHLITATGQRVTLRCSPRSGDLSVYWYQQSLDQGLQFLIQYYNGEERAKGNILERFSAQQFPDLHSELNLSSLELGDSALYFCASSVGGQTNYGYTFGSGTRLTVV.

The gene calls are TRBV6-1 and TRBJ2-5; 8 bases line up with TRBD1. The V and J ends lost 8 bases and 2 bases, in that order; junction bases with no gene match: 10. This CDR3 has 15 amino acids. CDR1 and CDR2 from the germline V gene are MNHNS and SASEGT. CDR3 amino acids: CASSRNRDRQETQYF. For the CDR3, the DNA is TGTGCCAGCTCGAGGAACCGGGACAGGCAAGAGACCCAGTACTTC.

The chain employs TRBV19 and TRBJ1-3; D ambiguous. CDR3 length: 16 amino acids. V was trimmed by 7 bases and J by 0 bases, leaving 16 bases between them. Germline CDR1 and CDR2: LNHDA and SQIVND (reference sequence). The CDR3 region is CASTPGRANSGNTIYF. The CDR3 bases are TGTGCCAGTACCCCGGGGAGGGCCAACTCTGGAAACACCATATATTTT.

The chain combines TRBV9 with TRBJ1-2; D is possibly TRBD1 (5 bases). The CDR3 has 15 residues. Germline V gives CDR1 SGDLS, CDR2 YYNGEE. Trimming cost V 0 bases and J 4 bases, with 13 bases left between them. The CDR3 loop reads CASSVGRDTGYGYTF. Here the CDR3 DNA reads TGTGCCAGCAGCGTAGGTCGGGATACAGGCTATGGCTACACCTTC.

The chain links TRBV30 to TRBJ2-3; 7 bases are shared with TRBD1. The V segment lost 4 bases and the J segment 7 bases; nucleotides outside the gene matches: 8. Looked up from germline, CDR1 is GTSNPN and CDR2 is SVGIG (reference sequence). The CDR3 is 13 residues long. The CDR3 DNA is TGTGCCTGGACCCCTGGACAGGCGAATACGCAGTATTTT. Translated, it gives CAWTPGQANTQYF.

This clone was counted a single time. V is TRBV7-2 and J is TRBJ2-5; D not certain. V gave up 4 bases and J gave up 4 bases, with 16 bases separating them. CDR1 and CDR2 from the germline V gene are SGHTA and FQGNSA. The CDR3 sequence is 15 residues long. The CDR3 DNA sequence: TGTGCCAGCAGCTCCCCTCACACAGCGCCAGAGACCCAGTACTTC. This codes for CASSSPHTAPETQYF.

The rearrangement links TRBV2 to TRBJ1-3; 9 bases are shared with TRBD1. V lost 6 bases and J lost 2; bases outside the gene matches: 8. The CDR3 contains 16 residues. Germline CDR1 and CDR2: SNHLY and FYNNEI. The CDR3 coding sequence is TGTGCCAGCAGGACCGGACAGGGGCCACCTGGAAACACCATATATTTT. This sequence encodes CASRTGQGPPGNTIYF.

The chain has TRBV25-1 and TRBJ2-2; D is unresolved. Germline V gives CDR1 MGHDK, CDR2 SYGVNS. V lost 5 bases, J lost 4 bases, and 11 bases lay in between. The CDR3 has 14 amino acids. CDR3 loop: CASSSGPFTGELFF. In DNA, the CDR3 is TGTGCCAGCAGTTCCGGGCCCTTCACCGGGGAGCTGTTTTTT.

The rearrangement uses TRBV4-2 and TRBJ2-5; D remains ambiguous. This CDR3 is built from 14 residues. CDR1 and CDR2 from the germline V gene are LGHNA and YNFKEQ. V was pared by 4 bases and J by 4 bases, with 13 bases between. The CDR3 is CASSPRVKGETQYF. Here the CDR3 DNA reads TGTGCCAGCAGCCCAAGAGTTAAGGGAGAGACCCAGTACTTC.

This clone was observed a handful of times. At one of its ends the junction is not consistent with the germline gene, which may arise from a read error. The rearrangement joins TRBV10-3 to TRBJ2-7, with 8 positions matching TRBD1. Germline CDR1 ENHRY, CDR2 SYGVKD. This CDR3 has 17 residues. The CDR3 nucleotides read TGTGCCAGCAGTTACGGACCAGGGGGCCGCAGCTCCTACGAGCAGTACTTC. It encodes CASSYGPGGRSSYEQYF.

Concerning this clone itself: At one of its ends the junction is not consistent with the germline gene, which may arise from a read error. The chain has TRBV19 and TRBJ2-4; D is unclear. The CDR3 contains 12 residues. Germline V gene sequence: CDR1 LNHDA, CDR2 SQIVND (reference sequence). The CDR3: CASSVDVDIQYF. Here the CDR3 DNA reads TGTGCCAGTAGTGTAGACGTGGACATTCAGTACTTC. Full variable domain (remainder filled in from reference TRBV19 and TRBJ2-4): DGGITQSPKYLFRKEGQNVTLSCEQNLNHDAMYWYRQDPGQGLRLIYYSQIVNDFQKGDIAEGYSVSREKKESFPLTVTSAQKNPTAFYLCASSVDVDIQYFGAGTRLSVL.

The rearrangement links TRBV19 to TRBJ2-7; TRBD2 matches at 7 bases. Germline V gives CDR1 LNHDA, CDR2 SQIVND (reference sequence). CDR3 length equals 14 residues. Trimming removed 6 bases from V and 2 bases from J; junction bases left unmatched: 7. This CDR3 reads CASSWGGTTYEQYF. Written as DNA, the CDR3 is TGTGCCAGTAGCTGGGGGGGGACCACCTACGAGCAGTACTTC.

The genes are TRBV6-1 and TRBJ1-1; weak D call: TRBD1 (6 bases). Germline CDR1 and CDR2: MNHNS and SASEGT. CDR3 length equals 13 residues. V dropped 4 bases and J dropped 7 bases, with 13 bases sitting between them. The CDR3 coding sequence is TGTGCCAGCAGTGTTAACAGGGATATTGAAGCTTTCTTT. Translating it yields CASSVNRDIEAFF.

The rearrangement uses TRBV5-6 and TRBJ2-7; D uncertain. The CDR3 spans 14 residues. Deletions cut 4 bases from V and 2 bases from J, with 13 bases between. CDR1 is SGHDT, CDR2 YYEEEE, per germline. CDR3 sequence (DNA): TGTGCCAGCAGCACCAACTCAGGACCCTACGAGCAGTACTTC. The encoded protein is CASSTNSGPYEQYF.

This clone was counted a few times. The CDR3 nucleotides are TGCGCCAGCAGCCAAGACAAGGGGACGGACATTCAGTACTTC. Encoded protein: CASSQDKGTDIQYF. The V call is TRBV4-1, the J call TRBJ2-4, with D perhaps given as TRBD1 or TRBD2 (5 bases each). The V end was cut by 0 bases, the J end by 8 bases, with 11 bases between. In germline, CDR1 is MGHRA, CDR2 YSYEKL. CDR3 length: 14 amino acids.

This clone was recorded a few times. CDR3 coding DNA: TGCGCCAGCGGACAACGTGGTAACGAGCAGTACTTC. It translates to CASGQRGNEQYF. This rearrangement joins TRBV5-1 to TRBJ2-7, with D possibly matching TRBD1 (5 bases). Trimming stripped 7 bases from V and 5 bases from J, with 13 bases between. This CDR3 contains 12 residues. Germline V lookup: CDR1 SGHRS, CDR2 YFSETQ. Complete variable domain (other parts from reference TRBV5-1 and TRBJ2-7): KAGVTQTPRYLIKTRGQQVTLSCSPISGHRSVSWYQQTPGQGLQFLFEYFSETQRNKGNFPGRFSGRQFSNSRSEMNVSTLELGDSALYLCASGQRGNEQYFGPGTRLTVT.

The chain is built from TRBV5-4 and TRBJ2-6; D is ambiguous. This CDR3 spans 15 amino acids. Germline CDR1 reads SGHNT; CDR2 reads YYREEE (reference sequence). V was cut by 4 bases and J by 0 bases, with 8 bases left in between. CDR3 bases: TGTGCCAGCAGCCTGATAGACTCTGGGGCCAACGTCCTGACTTTC. Translation gives CASSLIDSGANVLTF.

The chain has TRBV11-2 and TRBJ2-3, with D hard to call. From germline, CDR1 is SGHAT and CDR2 FQNNGV. The CDR3 sequence is 16 residues long. Trimming removed 3 bases from V and 4 bases from J, with 17 bases in between. DNA of the CDR3: TGTGCCAGCAGCTTCGTCGGGCCCAGCACCCCAGATACGCAGTATTTT. Encoded protein: CASSFVGPSTPDTQYF.

V and J are TRBV19 and TRBJ2-3; 11 bases match TRBD2. The CDR3 sequence is 16 residues long. Germline CDR1 LNHDA, CDR2 SQIVND (reference sequence). V shed 3 bases and J 2 bases; nucleotides not matched to a gene: 4. CDR3 protein: CASSMRGLAATDTQYF. As DNA, the CDR3 is TGTGCCAGTAGTATGAGGGGACTAGCGGCCACAGATACGCAGTATTTT.

This rearrangement joins TRBV6-1 to TRBJ1-2; D remains unclear. Germline V lookup: CDR1 MNHNS, CDR2 SASEGT. The CDR3 has 14 amino acids. V was cut by 0 bases and J by 4 bases, with 9 bases left in between. The CDR3 region is CASSEAMQAYGYTF. The CDR3 nucleotides are TGTGCCAGCAGTGAAGCGATGCAGGCCTATGGCTACACCTTC.